A single sample gave rise to the 17 T cell receptor beta chains below, sequenced in a study of OX40 agonist ivuxolimab in advanced cancers. Only in-frame clones appear in the TCRdb table, and some are missing; sequencing was by immunoSEQ multiplex PCR. The sample includes about 19,000 clones, around 90% of them seen just once. The input for sequencing was CD4+ or CD8+ T cells sorted from blood, taken in a trial of the OX40 agonist ivuxolimab. All receptors derive from an adult with an advanced solid tumor such as melanoma, head and neck, liver or kidney cancer.

The chain combines TRBV6-4 with TRBJ2-3; TRBD2 matches at 9 bases. V dropped 8 bases and J dropped 6; count of bases not matched to a gene: 12. This CDR3 has 15 residues. CDR1 and CDR2 (germline): MRHNA, SNTAGT. In DNA, the CDR3 is TGTGCCAGCGGGCGGGAGGGAGAGTTATGGGATACGCAGTATTTT. The encoded protein is CASGREGELWDTQYF.

The chain joins TRBV28 to TRBJ1-1; 8 bases are shared with TRBD1. Looked up from germline, CDR1 is MDHEN and CDR2 is SYDVKM. The CDR3 is 13 amino acids. V lost 9 bases and J lost 6; bases outside the gene matches: 9. The CDR3 DNA is TGTGCCAGTCAGGGGGCGCTTTCGGCTGAAGCTTTCTTT. Protein sequence: CASQGALSAEAFF.

The chain joins TRBV21-1 to TRBJ2-3; the table gives TRBD2 as D, unverified against the DNA. TRBV21-1 is marked as a pseudogene. CDR3 size: 22 residues. CDR3 sequence: CASSLTGGWKQTTSGRTDTQYF. DNA of the CDR3: TGTGCCAGCAGCCTAACGGGGGGGTGGAAACAGACCACTAGCGGGAGGACAGATACGCAGTATTTT.

The chain is built from TRBV29-1 and TRBJ1-2, with D perhaps matching TRBD1 (6 bases). V was pared by 4 bases and J by 8 bases, with 17 bases between. This CDR3 is built from 13 residues. Germline CDR1 is SQVTM and CDR2 is ANQGSEA. The CDR3 sequence: CSVGPQGKGGYTF. The CDR3 bases are TGCAGCGTTGGGCCCCAGGGGAAAGGCGGCTACACCTTC.

The chain joins TRBV6-6 to TRBJ2-1; D remains unclear. The length of the CDR3 is 13 residues. Between the trimmed V and J ends, which lost 5 bases and 0 bases, there was a span of 5 bases. CDR1 and CDR2 (germline): MNHNY, SVGAGI (reference sequence). CDR3 loop: CASSPSSYNEQFF. CDR3 DNA: TGTGCCAGCAGTCCGAGCTCCTACAATGAGCAGTTCTTC.

This chain links TRBV28 with TRBJ2-5, with D possibly matching TRBD1 (6 bases). This CDR3 comprises 12 residues. V was shortened by 4 bases and J by 7 bases, with 10 bases between the two germline ends. CDR1 is MDHEN, CDR2 SYDVKM, per germline. The CDR3 reads CASSWNRATQYF. The CDR3 DNA is TGTGCCAGCAGTTGGAACAGGGCGACCCAGTACTTC.

The CDR3 DNA reads TGTGCCAGCAGCTTCGGATACCAAGAGACCCAGTACTTC. Residues: CASSFGYQETQYF. The chain is built from TRBV7-2 and TRBJ2-5; D unclear. CDR1 and CDR2 from the germline V gene are SGHTA and FQGNSA. The CDR3 sequence is 13 residues long. With 3 bases removed from V and 0 bases from J, the gap between germline ends came to 5 bases.

The count of this clone is one. In nucleotides, the CDR3 is TGTGCCACCATCCGGGGAAATGGCTACACCTTC. It translates to CATIRGNGYTF. The chain is built from TRBV6-1 and TRBJ1-2; D is uncertain. With 10 bases removed from V and 6 bases from J, the gap between germline ends came to 12 bases. The germline V gene encodes CDR1 MNHNS and CDR2 SASEGT. The CDR3 runs 11 residues.

The CDR3 DNA reads as TGTGCCAGCAGCTTCTCAGGGAGTGCAGAGACCCAGTACTTC. Translation gives CASSFSGSAETQYF. The V gene is TRBV7-2, the J gene TRBJ2-5, with D possibly being TRBD1 or TRBD2 (5 bases each). In germline, CDR1 is SGHTA, CDR2 FQGNSA. The CDR3 length is 14 residues. The V and J ends lost 3 bases and 4 bases respectively, with 12 bases between them.

The chain joins TRBV7-6 to TRBJ2-2; 10 positions agree with TRBD2. Germline V gene sequence: CDR1 SGHVS, CDR2 FNYEAQ. This CDR3 has 15 residues. V dropped 3 bases and J dropped 6; count of bases not matched to a gene: 4. The CDR3 DNA sequence: TGTGCCAGCAGCTTCAGCGGGAGGGCCCCCGGGGAGCTGTTTTTT. It yields the protein CASSFSGRAPGELFF.

V and J are TRBV21-1 and TRBJ2-1; the D segment call TRBD1 is taken from the table without a DNA check. TRBV21-1 is tagged as a pseudogene. The CDR3 sequence is 16 residues long. CDR3 protein: CASSAVRTGGADEQFF. CDR3 bases: TGTGCCAGCAGCGCAGTTCGGACAGGGGGCGCGGATGAGCAGTTCTTC.

This rearrangement joins TRBV30 to TRBJ2-1, with 9 bases fitting TRBD2. The germline gives CDR1 GTSNPN, CDR2 SVGIG (reference sequence). This CDR3 contains 15 residues. V shed 3 bases, J shed 0 bases, and the junction held 3 bases outside the gene matches. CDR3 region: CAWRGLASSYNEQFF. DNA of the CDR3: TGTGCCTGGAGGGGACTAGCTAGCTCCTACAATGAGCAGTTCTTC.

This chain joins TRBV19 and TRBJ2-1; D gene ambiguous. The CDR3 loop spans 13 amino acids. Looked up from germline, CDR1 is LNHDA and CDR2 is SQIVND (reference sequence). V was pared by 4 bases and J by 6 bases, with 10 bases between. The CDR3 bases are TGTGCCAGTAGTACTGGCCCGGGCAATGAGCAGTTCTTC. Amino acid sequence: CASSTGPGNEQFF.

The CDR3 DNA follows: TGTGCCAGCAGTTACTCGGGGGGCGTAGTTGGCTACACCTTC. It specifies CASSYSGGVVGYTF. This sequence joins TRBV6-5 and TRBJ1-2; a weak D match, TRBD1 (6 bases). The germline gives CDR1 MNHEY, CDR2 SVGAGI. The CDR3 contains 14 residues. The V end was cut by 0 bases, the J end by 7 bases, with 12 bases between.

This chain links TRBV18 with TRBJ1-1; D is perhaps TRBD1 (6 bases). The germline V and J ends were trimmed by 5 bases and 4 bases, with 8 bases remaining between them. The CDR3 has 12 amino acids. The V gene's germline CDR1 is KGHSH and CDR2 LQKENI. This chain's CDR3 is CASSTTGTEAFF. CDR3 sequence (DNA): TGTGCCAGCTCAACGACAGGCACTGAAGCTTTCTTT.

This chain's CDR3 is CASTPGRLAAFGDIQYF. The CDR3 DNA is TGTGCCAGCACCCCTGGGCGTCTCGCGGCATTCGGGGACATTCAGTACTTC. The J gene is TRBJ2-4, the V gene TRBV27; tentatively, D is TRBD2 (5 bases). With 7 bases removed from V and 8 bases from J, the gap between germline ends came to 27 bases. Germline assignment: CDR1 MNHEY and CDR2 SMNVEV (reference sequence). The CDR3 length is 17 residues.

The gene calls are TRBV7-9 and TRBJ2-7, with TRBD2 as a possible D gene (5 bases). The germline gives CDR1 SEHNR, CDR2 FQNEAQ (reference sequence). Trimming shortened V by 0 bases and J by 2 bases, and 11 bases separated the two germline ends. The CDR3 runs 15 residues. The CDR3 is CASSLAMGAAYEQYF. CDR3 nucleotides: TGTGCCAGCAGCTTAGCGATGGGAGCAGCCTACGAGCAGTACTTC.